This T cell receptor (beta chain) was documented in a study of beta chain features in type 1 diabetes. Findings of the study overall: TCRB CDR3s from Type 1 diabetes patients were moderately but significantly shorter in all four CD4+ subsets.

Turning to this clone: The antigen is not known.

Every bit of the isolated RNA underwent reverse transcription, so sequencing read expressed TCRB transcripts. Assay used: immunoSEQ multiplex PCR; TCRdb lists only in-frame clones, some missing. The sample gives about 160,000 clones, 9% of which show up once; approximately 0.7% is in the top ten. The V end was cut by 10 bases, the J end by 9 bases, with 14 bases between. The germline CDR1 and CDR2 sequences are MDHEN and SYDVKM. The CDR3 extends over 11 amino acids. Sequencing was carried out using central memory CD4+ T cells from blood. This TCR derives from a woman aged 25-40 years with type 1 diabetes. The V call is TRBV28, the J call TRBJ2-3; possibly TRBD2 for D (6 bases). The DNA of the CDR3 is TGTGCCACGGGAGCCCAGGAAACGCAGTATTTT. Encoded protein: CATGAQETQYF. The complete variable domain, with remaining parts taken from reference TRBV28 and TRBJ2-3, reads DVKVTQSSRYLVKRTGEKVFLECVQDMDHENMFWYRQDPGLGLRLIYFSYDVKMKEKGDIPEGYSVSREKKERFSLILESASTNQTSMYLCATGAQETQYFGPGTRLTVL.